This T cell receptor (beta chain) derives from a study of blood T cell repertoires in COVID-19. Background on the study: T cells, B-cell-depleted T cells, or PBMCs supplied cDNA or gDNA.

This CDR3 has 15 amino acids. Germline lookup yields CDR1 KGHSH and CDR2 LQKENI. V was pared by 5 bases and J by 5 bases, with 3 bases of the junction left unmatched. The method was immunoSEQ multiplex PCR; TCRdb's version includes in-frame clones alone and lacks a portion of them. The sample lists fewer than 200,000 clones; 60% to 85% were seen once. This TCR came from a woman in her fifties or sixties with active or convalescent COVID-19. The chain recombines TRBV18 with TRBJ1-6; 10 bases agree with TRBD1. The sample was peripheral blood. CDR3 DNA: TGTGCCAGCTCATACGGGACAGGGGATAATTCACCCCTCCACTTT. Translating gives CASSYGTGDNSPLHF.